The TCR beta chain under discussion was sequenced for a study of control samples from healthy donors and cancer patients. V lost 1 base, J lost 8 bases, and 15 bases lay in between. Germline lookup yields CDR1 MNHEY and CDR2 SMNVEV (reference sequence). This CDR3 spans 15 amino acids. Generated by immunoSEQ multiplex PCR, the TCRdb table keeps only in-frame clones and is missing some. The sample has roughly 130,000 clones; roughly 90% are singletons. What was sequenced was blood. The chain combines TRBV27 with TRBJ2-1, with D possibly called TRBD1 or TRBD2 (6 bases each). The TCR sequence derives from a man aged 18 to 29 in good health. CDR3: CASSLFLSGADEQFF. The CDR3 region has the DNA TGTGCCAGCAGTTTATTTTTATCGGGGGCCGATGAGCAGTTCTTC.